This T cell receptor beta chain came from a study of CD8 T cells in ankylosing spondylitis. Overall study findings and caveats: Significant enrichment of disease-linked clones was reported in matched ankylosing spondylitis synovial fluid. Fewer than ten highly homologous variants made up a TCR beta motif that seemed to typify ankylosing spondylitis blood. Prior literature has documented some motif variants in synovial fluid and blood from reactive arthritis. CD8+ cells made up the disease-linked clones, which were relatively rare in peripheral blood.

At least ten counts were recorded for this clonotype. Its cognate antigen is unknown. The CDR3 covers 14 residues. Trimming left V 2 bases short and J 3 bases short, with 10 bases between. Quantitative 5'-RACE with molecular barcodes generated TCR beta libraries. TCRdb analysed the 5' RACE reads with MiXCR anew, one entry per CDR3 protein. The sample has 400,000 to 450,000 distinct CDR3 sequences; 15% to 20% are singletons. Sequenced material: blood, either unsorted or a sorted T cell fraction (not recorded which). The chain uses TRBV12-3 or TRBV12-4 and TRBJ1-1; possibly TRBD1 for D (6 bases). The clonotype was recovered from a male donor with ankylosing spondylitis. This CDR3 reads CASSLRGADTEAFF. The CDR3 nucleotides read TGTGCCAGCAGTTTACGGGGGGCGGACACTGAAGCTTTCTTT.